The sequence of this TCR beta chain was determined in a study of molecular identifiers for immune sequencing clone quantification. CDR1 GTSNPN and CDR2 SVGIG come from the germline V gene (reference sequence). This CDR3 is built from 12 residues. V was clipped by 0 bases and J by 10 bases, with 10 bases between them. TCRdb passed the PCR reads through MiXCR, listing each CDR3 protein once. The table lists 300,000 to 350,000 distinct CDR3 sequences, about 21% of them singletons, with approximately 0.8% in the top ten. As CD8+CD4-CCR7+CD45RA+ cells, naive CD8 T cells were sorted. This clonotype was counted between two and nine times. Without the conserved terminal phenylalanine or tryptophan, this CDR3 likely stems from a read error.

The chain carries TRBV30 and TRBJ2-1; D call uncertain. The sequencing input was naive CD8+ T cells from blood, with Jurkat cell RNA spiked in. Sample subset: FACS-sorted CD8+CD4-CCR7+CD45RA+ naive T cells. This TCR was sampled from a human donor in good health. Some libraries in this study had Jurkat cell RNA spiked in. The CDR3 region has the DNA TGTGCCTGGAGTGTACAAGATTTCGAGCAGTTCTAC. Translating gives CAWSVQDFEQFY.